The 9 T cell receptor beta chains listed next were all sequenced from one sample in a study of blood T cell repertoires in COVID-19 (dated by TCRdb to about 2020). The library was generated by the immunoSEQ multiplex PCR assay. TCRdb re-hosts the immuneACCESS table, in-frame sequences only. Its copies lack some clones; in the studies checked, an unresolved V gene accounts for under half of them, and the cause for the rest is not known. This sample has hundreds of thousands of clones in its table, and around nine tenths of those were observed once. The ten largest account for roughly 3.3% of the sample. The sequencing input was peripheral blood. The source is a young woman who had recovered from COVID-19.

The chain joins TRBV19 to TRBJ1-1, with 9 bases aligning to TRBD1. There are 14 residues in the CDR3. Germline V CDR1 and CDR2: LNHDA, SQIVND (reference sequence). Trimming took 0 bases from V and 8 from J; bases not matched to a gene: 4. CDR3 nucleotide sequence: TGTGCCAGTAGTATAGAGGGACAGGGCTCCGAAGCTTTCTTT. Encoded protein: CASSIEGQGSEAFF. The full variable domain, with the rest looked up from reference TRBV19 and TRBJ1-1, is DGGITQSPKYLFRKEGQNVTLSCEQNLNHDAMYWYRQDPGQGLRLIYYSQIVNDFQKGDIAEGYSVSREKKESFPLTVTSAQKNPTAFYLCASSIEGQGSEAFFGQGTRLTVV.

The rearrangement joins TRBV5-4 to TRBJ2-5; 9 bases agree with TRBD2. Germline-derived CDR1 and CDR2 are SGHNT and YYREEE (reference sequence). The length of the CDR3 is 15 residues. J was trimmed by 4 bases and V by 0 bases; bases with no gene match: 4. The CDR3 loop reads CASSLAREGRETQYF. CDR3 sequence (DNA): TGTGCCAGCAGCTTGGCGCGGGAGGGCCGAGAGACCCAGTACTTC.

In its sample, this clone was seen a few times. V and J are TRBV12-3 or TRBV12-4 and TRBJ1-1, with D perhaps matching TRBD1 (5 bases). This CDR3 spans 13 amino acids. Trimming left V 6 bases short and J 2 bases short, with 10 bases between. Written as DNA, the CDR3 is TGTGCCAGCAGCCGACAGCAAAACACTGAAGCTTTCTTT. It is translated as CASSRQQNTEAFF.

The rearrangement uses TRBV9 and TRBJ2-5; a weak D match, TRBD2 (5 bases). Trimming shortened V by 3 bases and J by 4 bases, and 13 bases separated the two germline ends. Germline V lookup: CDR1 SGDLS, CDR2 YYNGEE. The CDR3 covers 14 residues. CDR3 in amino acids: CASSAGPRAETQYF. Written as DNA, the CDR3 is TGTGCCAGCAGCGCCGGCCCGCGGGCAGAGACCCAGTACTTC.

The V gene is TRBV18, the J gene TRBJ1-2, with D hard to call. V was shortened by 0 bases and J by 8 bases, with 13 bases between the two germline ends. The CDR3 is 14 residues long. CDR1 and CDR2 (germline): KGHSH, LQKENI. CDR3 in amino acids: CASSPPSGFEGYTF. Here the CDR3 DNA reads TGTGCCAGCTCACCACCTTCGGGGTTTGAGGGCTACACCTTC.

This chain uses TRBV25-1 with TRBJ2-1; 10 bases agree with TRBD2. This CDR3 has 15 amino acids. Germline V gene sequence: CDR1 MGHDK, CDR2 SYGVNS. After removal of 4 bases from V and 7 bases from J, the junction contained 7 bases not matched to a gene. For the CDR3, the DNA is TGTGCCAGCAGTGGGCTAGCGGGAGTTCTGAATGAGCAGTTCTTC. Protein product: CASSGLAGVLNEQFF.

The rearrangement links TRBV3-1 (or the pseudogene TRBV3-2) to TRBJ2-1, with 9 bases matching TRBD2. The J segment lost 13 bases and the V segment lost 4 bases, leaving 11 bases of the junction unmatched. CDR1 is LGHDT, CDR2 YNNKEL, per germline (reference sequence). The CDR3 sequence is 14 residues long. CDR3 in amino acids: CASSPVGVAGDQFF. CDR3 bases: TGTGCCAGCAGCCCCGTGGGGGTAGCGGGAGATCAGTTCTTC.

This clone was counted a single time. The chain employs TRBV27 and TRBJ1-4; D unresolved. In germline, CDR1 is MNHEY, CDR2 SMNVEV (reference sequence). This CDR3 spans 16 amino acids. Trimming took 7 bases from V and 0 from J, leaving 15 bases between them. The CDR3 nucleotides are TGTGCCAGCACCCCGTGGCAGGTCGCAACTAATGAAAAACTGTTTTTT. Its translation: CASTPWQVATNEKLFF.

The rearrangement joins TRBV9 to TRBJ2-3, with D possibly TRBD2 on 6 matching bases. CDR3 length: 15 amino acids. V was shortened by 0 bases and J by 3 bases, with 11 bases between the two germline ends. Looked up from germline, CDR1 is SGDLS and CDR2 is YYNGEE. The CDR3 here is CASSVDSGLTDTQYF. The DNA for the CDR3 is TGTGCCAGCAGCGTAGATAGCGGATTAACAGATACGCAGTATTTT. Full variable domain (missing parts from reference TRBV9 and TRBJ2-3): DSGVTQTPKHLITATGQRVTLRCSPRSGDLSVYWYQQSLDQGLQFLIQYYNGEERAKGNILERFSAQQFPDLHSELNLSSLELGDSALYFCASSVDSGLTDTQYFGPGTRLTVL.